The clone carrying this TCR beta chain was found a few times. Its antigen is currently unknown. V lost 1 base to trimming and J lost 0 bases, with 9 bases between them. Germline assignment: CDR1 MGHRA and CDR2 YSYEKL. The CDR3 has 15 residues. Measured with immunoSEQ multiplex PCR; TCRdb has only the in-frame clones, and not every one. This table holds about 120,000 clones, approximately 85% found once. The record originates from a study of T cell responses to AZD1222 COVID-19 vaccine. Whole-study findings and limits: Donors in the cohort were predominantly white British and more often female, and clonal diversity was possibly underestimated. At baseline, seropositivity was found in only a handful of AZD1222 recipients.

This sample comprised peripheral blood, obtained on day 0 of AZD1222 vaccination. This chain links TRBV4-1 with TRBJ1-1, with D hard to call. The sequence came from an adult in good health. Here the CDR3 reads CASSQGIDMNTEAFF. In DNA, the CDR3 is TGCGCCAGCAGCCAAGGCATAGACATGAACACTGAAGCTTTCTTT.